A single sample gave rise to the 9 T cell receptor beta chains below, sequenced in a study of T cell responses to AZD1222 COVID-19 vaccine. TCRdb's copy holds only in-frame clones and misses some; the assay was immunoSEQ multiplex PCR. Of 100,000 or so clones listed, around nine tenths are singletons. This specimen was peripheral blood, taken on day 0 of AZD1222 vaccination. The receptors were sampled from an adult in good health.

V usage is TRBV19 and J usage is TRBJ1-5, with 10 bases identical to TRBD1. Germline trimming cut 3 bases from V and 2 bases from J; bases unmatched to any gene: 7. The CDR3 spans 17 residues. Germline V lookup: CDR1 LNHDA, CDR2 SQIVND (reference sequence). In DNA, the CDR3 is TGTGCCAGTAGTATCCGACAGGGGGCGGGAGGCAATCAGCCCCAGCATTTT. This gives the protein CASSIRQGAGGNQPQHF.

The chain has TRBV11-3 and TRBJ1-4; D may be TRBD1 (5 bases). This CDR3 spans 13 amino acids. V was pared by 4 bases and J by 6 bases, with 9 bases between. Germline V lookup: CDR1 SGHNT, CDR2 YENEEA. CDR3 loop: CASSSGPDEKLFF. DNA of the CDR3: TGTGCCAGCAGCTCGGGACCCGATGAAAAACTGTTTTTT.

The J gene is TRBJ1-6, the V gene TRBV7-9, with a possible D match to TRBD1 (5 bases). Between the trimmed V and J ends, which lost 1 base and 7 bases, there was a span of 11 bases. The CDR3 has 15 amino acids. CDR1 is SEHNR, CDR2 FQNEAQ, per germline (reference sequence). CDR3 DNA: TGTGCCAGCAGCTTAGTCGGGGGTAGCAATTCACCCCTCCACTTT. It yields the protein CASSLVGGSNSPLHF.

The chain uses TRBV3-1 (or the pseudogene TRBV3-2) and TRBJ1-3; TRBD1 agrees at 10 bases. The CDR3 has 18 amino acids. Germline V gene lookup returns CDR1 LGHDT and CDR2 YNNKEL (reference sequence). V dropped 0 bases and J dropped 3; count of bases not matched to a gene: 8. As DNA, the CDR3 is TGTGCCAGCAGCCAAGATCGTGACAGGGGGCTTTGTGGAAACACCATATATTTT. Translated: CASSQDRDRGLCGNTIYF.

The chain recombines TRBV2 with TRBJ2-7; TRBD1 is a possible D gene (6 bases). Germline V gives CDR1 SNHLY, CDR2 FYNNEI. The germline V and J ends were trimmed by 7 bases and 3 bases, with 10 bases remaining between them. The CDR3 extends over 12 amino acids. Here the CDR3 DNA reads TGTGCCAGCACGGACAGAGGCTACGAGCAGTACTTC. Translating it yields CASTDRGYEQYF.

V is TRBV5-5 and J is TRBJ1-1; no firm D call. Germline V CDR1 and CDR2: SGHKS, YYEKEE (reference sequence). V lost 0 bases, J lost 1 base, and 10 bases lay in between. The CDR3 has 15 amino acids. Here the CDR3 reads CASSLDTGRNTEAFF. The CDR3 coding sequence is TGTGCCAGCAGCTTGGATACGGGGAGGAACACTGAAGCTTTCTTT.

The chain combines TRBV14 with TRBJ1-2; no reliable D call. With 1 base removed from V and 4 bases from J, the gap between germline ends came to 7 bases. The germline CDR1 and CDR2 sequences are SGHDN and FVKESK. The CDR3 sequence is 13 residues long. The CDR3 spells CASSQGGSYGYTF. The CDR3 nucleotides are TGTGCCAGCAGCCAAGGAGGGAGCTATGGCTACACCTTC.

The rearrangement links TRBV5-1 to TRBJ2-7, with 8 bases identical to TRBD2. The V gene's germline CDR1 is SGHRS and CDR2 YFSETQ. The CDR3 runs to 15 residues. V was pared by 0 bases and J by 3 bases, with 5 bases of the junction left unmatched. CDR3 residues: CASSLDAGGLYEQYF. The CDR3 nucleotides read TGCGCCAGCAGCTTGGACGCGGGGGGCCTCTACGAGCAGTACTTC. Using reference TRBV5-1 and TRBJ2-7 for the parts outside the CDR3, the full variable domain is KAGVTQTPRYLIKTRGQQVTLSCSPISGHRSVSWYQQTPGQGLQFLFEYFSETQRNKGNFPGRFSGRQFSNSRSEMNVSTLELGDSALYLCASSLDAGGLYEQYFGPGTRLTVT.

The J gene is TRBJ2-2, the V gene TRBV30; D is unresolved. Germline assignment: CDR1 GTSNPN and CDR2 SVGIG (reference sequence). The CDR3 totals 13 residues. V was shortened by 2 bases and J by 3 bases, with 7 bases between the two germline ends. Here the CDR3 reads CAWSTRDTGELFF. CDR3 nucleotides: TGTGCCTGGAGTACTCGGGACACCGGGGAGCTGTTTTTT.